This T cell receptor (beta chain) stems from a study of immune characterization of retroperitoneal liposarcoma. This clonotype was counted only a few times. A single record per CDR3 protein comes from TCRdb applying MiXCR to the PCR reads. The sample shows about 3,200 distinct CDR3 sequences, roughly 45% of them seen only once. The origin of this receptor is a male donor with retroperitoneal liposarcoma. Input material: tumor tissue.

The DNA of the CDR3 is TGTGCCAGCAGCCCCGTTGCGAGCGGGAACCTCAATGAGCAGTTCTTC. Encoded protein: CASSPVASGNLNEQFF. The rearrangement joins TRBV6-1 to TRBJ2-1, with 7 nucleotides matching TRBD2. CDR3 length: 16 amino acids. Germline V gene lookup returns CDR1 MNHNS and CDR2 SASEGT. The V segment lost 6 bases and the J segment 6 bases; nucleotides outside the gene matches: 14.